The 30 T cell receptor beta chains given below trace back to one sample, sequenced in a study of cytomegalovirus exposure and HLA in healthy donors (dated by TCRdb to the late 2010s). The library was prepared using the immunoSEQ multiplex PCR assay. Drawn from immuneACCESS, this table holds only the in-frame rearrangements with V and J called that TCRdb kept. Clones are partly lost; checked studies trace under half to an unresolved V gene and leave the rest unexplained. The sample profile shows about 73,000 clones; roughly 90% of them were found once. 3% to 4% of the sample belongs to the ten largest clones. The sample taken for sequencing was PBMCs. The receptors derive from a woman aged 18-29 years in good health and CMV-seropositive.

The chain uses TRBV7-9 and TRBJ2-5, with D possibly matching TRBD2 (5 bases). V was cut by 5 bases and J by 4 bases, with 17 bases left in between. The CDR3 extends over 15 amino acids. Germline loops: CDR1 SEHNR, CDR2 FQNEAQ (reference sequence). This chain's CDR3 is CASSQGAGRRETQYF. CDR3 DNA sequence: TGTGCCAGCAGCCAAGGAGCTGGGAGACGAGAGACCCAGTACTTC.

The CDR3 bases are TGTGCCAGCAGCGCCCTTCAGTCCGGGGGTTACAATGAGCAGTTCTTC. Its translation: CASSALQSGGYNEQFF. J is TRBJ2-1 and V is TRBV9; TRBD2 might be the D (6 bases). V lost 3 bases and J lost 4, with 17 bases in between. This CDR3 region has 16 residues. CDR1 and CDR2 from the germline V gene are SGDLS and YYNGEE.

The CDR3 protein is CASSVVGQGEEKLFF. CDR3 DNA: TGTGCCAGCAGCGTAGTAGGTCAGGGTGAAGAAAAACTGTTTTTT. The gene calls are TRBV9 and TRBJ1-4; weak D call: TRBD1 (5 bases). In germline, CDR1 is SGDLS, CDR2 YYNGEE. V was clipped by 0 bases and J by 8 bases, with 14 bases between them. The CDR3 contains 15 residues.

The chain is built from TRBV13 and TRBJ1-2; 11 bases match TRBD1. V lost 5 bases and J lost 5; bases outside the gene matches: 13. From germline, CDR1 is PRHDT and CDR2 FYEKMQ (reference sequence). CDR3 size: 17 residues. The CDR3: CASSVRTGGTLGYGYTF. The CDR3, as DNA: TGTGCCAGCAGCGTAAGGACAGGGGGCACACTGGGGTATGGCTACACCTTC. Filled out from reference TRBV13 and TRBJ1-2, the complete variable domain reads AAGVIQSPRHLIKEKRETATLKCYPIPRHDTVYWYQQGPGQDPQFLISFYEKMQSDKGSIPDRFSAQQFSDYHSELNMSSLELGDSALYFCASSVRTGGTLGYGYTFGSGTRLTVV.

The V and J genes are TRBV7-9 and TRBJ1-1; tentative D call: TRBD1 (6 bases). From germline, CDR1 is SEHNR and CDR2 FQNEAQ (reference sequence). The CDR3 is made up of 14 amino acids. Trimming took 3 bases from V and 0 from J, leaving 8 bases between them. CDR3 DNA: TGTGCCAGCAGCTTTCAGGGGATGAACACTGAAGCTTTCTTT. Translation gives CASSFQGMNTEAFF.

The chain recombines TRBV6-5 with TRBJ2-3; 7 nucleotides align to TRBD1. This CDR3 comprises 14 residues. CDR1 and CDR2 (germline): MNHEY, SVGAGI. The V and J ends lost 5 bases and 2 bases, in that order; junction bases with no gene match: 4. CDR3 nucleotide sequence: TGTGCCAGCAGTGAGACAGGGAACACAGATACGCAGTATTTT. Translated: CASSETGNTDTQYF.

V and J are TRBV27 and TRBJ1-3; maybe TRBD1 (5 bases). This CDR3 has 16 amino acids. Trimming pared 0 bases from V and 3 bases from J, leaving 12 bases between. Germline loops: CDR1 MNHEY, CDR2 SMNVEV (reference sequence). This chain's CDR3 is CASSLSTGTVGNTIYF. CDR3 bases: TGTGCCAGCAGTTTATCGACCGGGACTGTTGGAAACACCATATATTTT.

The chain recombines TRBV18 with TRBJ1-1; D is possibly TRBD1 (6 bases). The germline CDR1 and CDR2 sequences are KGHSH and LQKENI. Trimming left V 4 bases short and J 5 bases short, with 14 bases between. This CDR3 region has 14 residues. The CDR3 DNA reads TGTGCCAGCTCACAACAGGGCTTGGGAACTGAAGCTTTCTTT. Protein product: CASSQQGLGTEAFF.

This clone came up a few times. This chain joins TRBV19 and TRBJ2-7, with D possibly being TRBD2 (6 bases). The germline V and J ends were trimmed by 6 bases and 2 bases, with 23 bases remaining between them. Germline V lookup: CDR1 LNHDA, CDR2 SQIVND (reference sequence). The CDR3 consists of 17 residues. The CDR3, as DNA: TGTGCCAGTAGCTTGCGTCCTACGAATCGGGGGACCTACGAGCAGTACTTC. Its translation: CASSLRPTNRGTYEQYF.

This chain links TRBV5-4 with TRBJ2-2; 8 bases are a match to TRBD1. The ends lost 4 bases at V and 4 bases at J; junction bases unmatched: 3. This CDR3 contains 14 residues. The germline CDR1 and CDR2 sequences are SGHNT and YYREEE (reference sequence). Here the CDR3 DNA reads TGTGCCAGCAGCCAAGGACAGGGCACCGGGGAGCTGTTTTTT. Translated: CASSQGQGTGELFF.

This rearrangement joins TRBV29-1 to TRBJ2-5; 7 bases are a match to TRBD1. The germline V gene encodes CDR1 SQVTM and CDR2 ANQGSEA. Trimming took 4 bases from V and 2 from J; bases not matched to a gene: 4. The CDR3 runs 13 residues. The CDR3 DNA reads TGCAGCGTTGGGGCGACAGGGCAAGAGACCCAGTACTTC. Translated, it gives CSVGATGQETQYF.

The genes are TRBV27 and TRBJ2-2; D might be TRBD2 (6 bases). Germline V gene sequence: CDR1 MNHEY, CDR2 SMNVEV (reference sequence). The V gene lost 2 bases and the J gene lost 4 bases, with 17 bases spanning the gap. CDR3 length: 17 amino acids. The CDR3 coding sequence is TGTGCCAGCAGTTTACCCCCCGGCGGGATCGGCACCGGGGAGCTGTTTTTT. Amino acids: CASSLPPGGIGTGELFF.

The chain uses TRBV5-1 and TRBJ2-5; possible D gene TRBD1, 6 bases. The CDR3 consists of 15 residues. Germline values: CDR1 SGHRS, CDR2 YFSETQ. Trimming removed 5 bases from V and 1 base from J, with 15 bases in between. The CDR3 DNA is TGCGCCAGCAGACAGGGCGATTACTCCCAAGAGACCCAGTACTTC. Protein sequence: CASRQGDYSQETQYF.

This clone was seen only once. The chain joins TRBV7-6 to TRBJ2-7, with 10 bases that match TRBD2. Unmatched junction bases numbered 10, after V lost 5 bases and J lost 6 bases. Per the germline V gene, CDR1 is SGHVS and CDR2 is FNYEAQ. This CDR3 is 15 amino acids long. In DNA form, the CDR3 reads TGTGCCAGCAGCCTCCGAAGCGGGAGGGCCTCCGAGCAGTACTTC. Amino acid sequence: CASSLRSGRASEQYF.

The chain is built from TRBV4-3 and TRBJ2-7; 9 bases match TRBD2. The CDR3 contains 16 residues. With V trimmed by 1 base and J by 5 bases, 9 bases remained unmatched. Germline V gene sequence: CDR1 LGHNA, CDR2 YSLEER. The CDR3 loop reads CASSQVLRGGINEQYF. Here the CDR3 DNA reads TGCGCCAGCAGCCAAGTACTGCGGGGGGGCATCAACGAGCAGTACTTC.

In regard to this clone: At one boundary the junction diverges from the germline segment, which might be a read error. The genes are TRBV7-7 and TRBJ2-2, with 10 bases fitting TRBD1. Germline V gene sequence: CDR1 SSHAT, CDR2 FNYEAQ (reference sequence). The CDR3 is 16 residues long. Here the CDR3 DNA reads TGTGCTAGCAGCTTAGGACAGGGGGATCGTGGCGGGGAGCTGTTTTTT. It specifies CASSLGQGDRGGELFF.

This clone was counted once. V usage is TRBV4-1 and J usage is TRBJ2-5; no clear D. V lost 2 bases, J lost 1 base, and 8 bases lay in between. The CDR3 length is 14 residues. CDR1 is MGHRA and CDR2 is YSYEKL in the germline V gene. The DNA for the CDR3 is TGCGCCAGCAGCCAAAACCGGTTCCAAGAGACCCAGTACTTC. Protein: CASSQNRFQETQYF.

The V call is TRBV10-3, the J call TRBJ2-3; TRBD1 matches at 7 bases. V lost 5 bases to trimming and J lost 3 bases; unmatched junction nucleotides: 8. The CDR3 runs to 15 residues. CDR1 ENHRY and CDR2 SYGVKD come from the germline V gene. CDR3 loop: CAISPTGSGTDTQYF. The CDR3 DNA sequence: TGTGCCATCAGTCCGACAGGGAGTGGTACAGATACGCAGTATTTT.

The V gene is TRBV10-3, the J gene TRBJ1-2; D perhaps matches TRBD1 (5 bases). V gave up 6 bases and J gave up 8 bases, with 13 bases separating them. Germline CDR1 ENHRY, CDR2 SYGVKD. The CDR3 covers 12 residues. The CDR3 loop reads CAIRQEGRGYTF. DNA of the CDR3: TGTGCCATCAGACAGGAAGGGCGCGGCTACACCTTC.

The chain carries TRBV28 and TRBJ1-2, with D perhaps matching TRBD1 (6 bases). With 8 bases removed from V and 5 bases from J, the gap between germline ends came to 9 bases. CDR3 size: 11 residues. The germline CDR1 and CDR2 sequences are MDHEN and SYDVKM. As DNA, the CDR3 is TGTGCCAGCTTAGGGGGATATGGCTACACCTTC. Translated: CASLGGYGYTF.

The rearrangement joins TRBV18 to TRBJ1-5; the match to TRBD1 covers 7 bases. Germline V gives CDR1 KGHSH, CDR2 LQKENI. After removal of 6 bases from V and 4 bases from J, the junction contained 3 bases not matched to a gene. CDR3 length: 13 residues. CDR3 region: CASSDRVNQPQHF. The DNA for the CDR3 is TGTGCCAGCTCTGACAGGGTGAATCAGCCCCAGCATTTT.

The chain is built from TRBV19 and TRBJ2-7; TRBD2 agrees at 7 bases. V shed 3 bases, J shed 2 bases, and the junction held 4 bases outside the gene matches. Germline V gene sequence: CDR1 LNHDA, CDR2 SQIVND (reference sequence). This CDR3 contains 14 residues. CDR3 sequence: CASSIREGAYEQYF. The CDR3 DNA reads as TGTGCCAGTAGTATCAGGGAGGGAGCCTACGAGCAGTACTTC. Supplemented by reference TRBV19 and TRBJ2-7, the full variable domain reads DGGITQSPKYLFRKEGQNVTLSCEQNLNHDAMYWYRQDPGQGLRLIYYSQIVNDFQKGDIAEGYSVSREKKESFPLTVTSAQKNPTAFYLCASSIREGAYEQYFGPGTRLTVT.

The rearrangement uses TRBV28 and TRBJ2-7, with D possibly matching TRBD2 (7 bases). This CDR3 has 14 amino acids. Deletions cut 6 bases from V and 2 bases from J, with 14 bases between. Germline CDR1 reads MDHEN; CDR2 reads SYDVKM. The CDR3 loop reads CASSNAGAPYEQYF. The CDR3 coding sequence is TGTGCCAGCAGCAACGCGGGGGCGCCCTACGAGCAGTACTTC.

This clone was observed once. The genes are TRBV15 and TRBJ1-6; TRBD1 matches 8 bases. Germline lookup yields CDR1 LNHNV and CDR2 YYDKDF (reference sequence). Trimming at V came to 3 bases and at J to 7 bases, leaving 11 bases not matched to a gene. CDR3 size: 17 residues. The CDR3 loop reads CATSRNSRTGLNSPLHF. Written as DNA, the CDR3 is TGTGCCACCAGCAGGAACTCGCGGACAGGGCTCAATTCACCCCTCCACTTT.

The rearrangement links TRBV2 to TRBJ2-4; D perhaps matches TRBD1 (6 bases). The CDR3 has 14 amino acids. The V gene lost 3 bases and the J gene lost 3 bases, with 9 bases spanning the gap. Per the germline V gene, CDR1 is SNHLY and CDR2 is FYNNEI. The CDR3 protein is CASSDTGNKNIQYF. The CDR3, as DNA: TGTGCCAGCAGTGACACAGGGAACAAAAACATTCAGTACTTC.

The chain combines TRBV28 with TRBJ2-7, with 14 bases matching TRBD2. The germline CDR1 and CDR2 sequences are MDHEN and SYDVKM. V lost 2 bases and J lost 7; bases outside the gene matches: 10. CDR3 length: 17 residues. The CDR3 DNA is TGTGCCAGCAGTTTACCCACGACTAGCGGGAGGGCGGGTGAGCAGTACTTC. Its protein product is CASSLPTTSGRAGEQYF.

V and J are TRBV7-2 and TRBJ2-3; no clear D gene. CDR1 and CDR2 from the germline V gene are SGHTA and FQGNSA. The CDR3 runs to 13 residues. With 4 bases removed from V and 6 bases from J, the gap between germline ends came to 11 bases. The CDR3 nucleotides read TGTGCCAGCAGCTCCCGCGGTCCGGATACGCAGTATTTT. Its protein product is CASSSRGPDTQYF.

J is TRBJ2-7 and V is TRBV30, with 9 bases fitting TRBD2. V gave up 2 bases and J gave up 3 bases; unmatched junction bases: 5. Germline CDR1 and CDR2: GTSNPN and SVGIG (reference sequence). The CDR3 loop spans 14 amino acids. The CDR3 region has the DNA TGTGCCTGGAGTCGGGCTAGCGGGGACTACGAGCAGTACTTC. The encoded protein is CAWSRASGDYEQYF.

V gene TRBV30 combines with J gene TRBJ1-2; TRBD1 matches 7 bases. This CDR3 spans 14 amino acids. J gave up 4 bases and V 5 bases, and 10 bases lay outside the gene matches. CDR1 is GTSNPN, CDR2 SVGIG, per germline (reference sequence). In DNA form, the CDR3 reads TGTGCCTGGGGGCCGGGACAGCCCATCTATGGCTACACCTTC. Its translation: CAWGPGQPIYGYTF.

The V call is TRBV7-2, the J call TRBJ2-3, with a tentative D call TRBD2 (7 bases). Trimming cost V 0 bases and J 7 bases, with 11 bases left between them. This CDR3 is 14 amino acids long. Germline V CDR1 and CDR2: SGHTA, FQGNSA. Written as DNA, the CDR3 is TGTGCCAGCAGCTTAGCGGGGGGGCCTTATACGCAGTATTTT. It yields the protein CASSLAGGPYTQYF.